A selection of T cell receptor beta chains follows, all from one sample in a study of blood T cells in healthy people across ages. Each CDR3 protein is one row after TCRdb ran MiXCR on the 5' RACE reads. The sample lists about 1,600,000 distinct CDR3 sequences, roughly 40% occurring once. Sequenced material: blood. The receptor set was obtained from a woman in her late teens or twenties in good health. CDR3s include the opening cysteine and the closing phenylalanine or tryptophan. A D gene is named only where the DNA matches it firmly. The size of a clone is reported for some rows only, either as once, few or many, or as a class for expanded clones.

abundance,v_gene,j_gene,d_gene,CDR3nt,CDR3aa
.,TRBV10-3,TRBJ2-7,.,TGTGCCATCAGTGAAGGACCTTACAATGAGCAGTACTTC,CAISEGPYNEQYF
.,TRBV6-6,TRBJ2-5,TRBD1,TGTGCCAGCAGTTCACAGGGGTCCGGGACAGTAGGGACCCAGTACTTC,CASSSQGSGTVGTQYF
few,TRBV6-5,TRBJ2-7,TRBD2,TGTGCCAGCAGTTACCAAGCGGGAGACCCCTACGAGCAGTACTTC,CASSYQAGDPYEQYF
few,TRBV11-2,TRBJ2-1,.,TGTGCCAGCAGCCCATTACTCCTTCTGGACGGGGAGCAGTTCTTC,CASSPLLLLDGEQFF
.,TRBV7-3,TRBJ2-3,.,TGTGCCAGCAGCGCGAATCCGTCAGATACGCAGTATTTT,CASSANPSDTQYF
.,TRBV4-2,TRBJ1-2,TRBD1,TGTGCCAGCAGCCAATTGGACAGGGTGAACTATGGCTACACCTTC,CASSQLDRVNYGYTF
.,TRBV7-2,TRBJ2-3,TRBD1,TGTGCCAGCAGCCAGGGACAGCCTCAAGGCACAGATACGCAGTATTTT,CASSQGQPQGTDTQYF
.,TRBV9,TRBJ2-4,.,TGTGCCGGCAGCGTAGGTGGCGGGACGGCCAAAAACATTCAGTACTTC,CAGSVGGGTAKNIQYF
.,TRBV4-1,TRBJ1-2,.,TGCGCCAGCAGCCAAAGTACAGGGAACTATGGCTACACCTTC,CASSQSTGNYGYTF
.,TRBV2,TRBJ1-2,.,TGTGCCAGCAGTGAAGAGCTCGGGGCAGGCTATGGCTACACCTTC,CASSEELGAGYGYTF
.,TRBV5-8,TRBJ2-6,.,TGTGCCAGCAGCCAAAATCGGGATAGCTCTGGGGCCAACGTCCTGACTTTC,CASSQNRDSSGANVLTF
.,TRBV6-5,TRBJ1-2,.,TGTGCCAGCACCCGATCAGACACCTCTTATGGCTACACCTTC,CASTRSDTSYGYTF
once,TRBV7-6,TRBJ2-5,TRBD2,TGTGCCAGCTACCAGTTAGCGGGAGCCTACTCCGGGGCAGAGACCCAGTACTTC,CASYQLAGAYSGAETQYF
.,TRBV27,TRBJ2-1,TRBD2,TGTGCCAGCAGTTCACTCGGACTAGCGGGAGGGGTTGAGCAGTTCTTC,CASSSLGLAGGVEQFF
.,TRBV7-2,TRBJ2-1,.,TGTGCCAGCAGCTACTACTCACAGGGGTGGAGGGGAAGCTCCTACAATGAGCAGTTCTTC,CASSYYSQGWRGSSYNEQFF
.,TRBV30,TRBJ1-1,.,TGTGCCTCCTACCCGGGGGAGGACACTGAAGCTTTCTTT,CASYPGEDTEAFF
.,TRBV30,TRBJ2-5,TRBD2,TGTGCCTGGAGTGCCGGACTAGCGGGAGGTGCAGAGACCCAGTACTTC,CAWSAGLAGGAETQYF
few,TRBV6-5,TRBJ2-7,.,TGTGCCAGCAGGACTCAAACGGGGGGCGCCTACGAGCAGTACTTC,CASRTQTGGAYEQYF
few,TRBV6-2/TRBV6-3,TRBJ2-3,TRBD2,TGTGCCAGCAGTCTCGACGGGAGGGTTATCGCAGATACGCAGTATTTT,CASSLDGRVIADTQYF
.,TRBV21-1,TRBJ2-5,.,TGTGCCAGCAGGAGCCATCTCCAAGAGACCCAGTACTTC,CASRSHLQETQYF
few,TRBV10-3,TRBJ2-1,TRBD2,TGTGCCAGCGCACTAGCGGGAGGGCCGTCCTACAATGAGCAGTTCTTC,CASALAGGPSYNEQFF
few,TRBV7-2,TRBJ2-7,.,TGTGCCAGCAGCTTAGGAGTGGGGACCTACGAGCAGTACTTC,CASSLGVGTYEQYF
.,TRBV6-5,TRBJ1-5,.,TGTGCCAGCAGAAACTCGGGCCTCCCCAAAACCAATCAGCCCCAGCATTTT,CASRNSGLPKTNQPQHF
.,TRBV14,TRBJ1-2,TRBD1,TGTGCCAGCAGCCTAGGGGGGACAGTCTATGGCTACACCTTC,CASSLGGTVYGYTF
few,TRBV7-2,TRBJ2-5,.,TGTGCCAGCAGCCTTAATGAGGAGACCCAGTACTTC,CASSLNEETQYF
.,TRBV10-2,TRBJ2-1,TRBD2,TGCGCCAGCAGGTACGACCGAAGCGGGAGCGTAGGTGTTGAGCAGTTCTTC,CASRYDRSGSVGVEQFF
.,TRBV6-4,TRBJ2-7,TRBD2,TGTGCCAGCAGAGGTAGCGGGCAATACAATGAGCAGTACTTC,CASRGSGQYNEQYF
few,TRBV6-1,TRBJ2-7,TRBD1,TGTGCCAGCAGTGACGGGACAGCCTACGAGCAGTACTTC,CASSDGTAYEQYF
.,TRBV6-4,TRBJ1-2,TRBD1,TGTGCCAGCAGACAAACGGGACAGGGTAACTATGGCTACACCTTC,CASRQTGQGNYGYTF
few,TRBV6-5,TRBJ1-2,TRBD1,TGTGCCAGCAGTCGACCTTCCGGGACAGGGGATGGCTACACCTTC,CASSRPSGTGDGYTF
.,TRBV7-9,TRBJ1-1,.,TGTGCCAGCAGCCTAGACAGGAAAGTCACTGAAGCTTTCTTT,CASSLDRKVTEAFF
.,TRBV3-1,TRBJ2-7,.,TGTGCCAGCAGCCAAGATAGGAAAGGGAGGTACGAGCAGTACTTC,CASSQDRKGRYEQYF
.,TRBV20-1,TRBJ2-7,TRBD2,TGCAGTGCTAGAGATCGGGAACTAGCGGGCCCGAGCTCCTACGAGCAGTACTTC,CSARDRELAGPSSYEQYF
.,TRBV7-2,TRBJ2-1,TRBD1,TGTGCCAGCAGCATGACAGGGGTGGGGGTTTACAATGAGCAGTTCTTC,CASSMTGVGVYNEQFF
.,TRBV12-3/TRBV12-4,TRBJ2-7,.,TGTGCCAGCAGTAATATGATGTCCGAGCAGTACTTC,CASSNMMSEQYF
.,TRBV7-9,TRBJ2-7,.,TGTGCCAGCAGCTCAGTCTCTAGACGGAGGGACTACGAGCAGTACTTC,CASSSVSRRRDYEQYF
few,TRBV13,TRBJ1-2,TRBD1,TGTGCCAGCAGCCTAAAGGGGGCGTGGGGCTACACCTTC,CASSLKGAWGYTF
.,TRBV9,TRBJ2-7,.,TGTGCCAGCAGCATAGGGATAGGGGGCTACGAGCAGTACTTC,CASSIGIGGYEQYF
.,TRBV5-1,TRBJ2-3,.,TGCGCCAGCAGCTTGGGGGTGGGGCGACCCACAGATACGCAGTATTTT,CASSLGVGRPTDTQYF
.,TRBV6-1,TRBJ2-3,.,TGTGCCAGCAGTCAGGGAGGACAGCGGGGAGGCACAGATACGCAGTATTTT,CASSQGGQRGGTDTQYF
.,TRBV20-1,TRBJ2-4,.,TGCAGTGCTAGGTCGGCAGGGAAAAACATTCAGTACTTC,CSARSAGKNIQYF
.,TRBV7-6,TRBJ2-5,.,TGTGCCAGCAGCCCTGATATGTTGACCCAGTACTTC,CASSPDMLTQYF
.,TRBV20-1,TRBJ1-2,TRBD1,TGCAGTGCTAGAGAACCGGGACAGGGGAACGGAGGCTACACCTTC,CSAREPGQGNGGYTF
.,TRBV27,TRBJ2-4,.,TGTGCCAGCAGTCCCGCCTCACGGAACATTCAGTACTTC,CASSPASRNIQYF
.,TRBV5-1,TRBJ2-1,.,TGCGCCAGCCGGGACGCCCAGAGCTCCTACAATGAGCAGTTCTTC,CASRDAQSSYNEQFF
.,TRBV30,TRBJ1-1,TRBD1,TGTGCCTGGAGTTCCGGGACAGTTGTGCCTGAAGCTTTCTTT,CAWSSGTVVPEAFF
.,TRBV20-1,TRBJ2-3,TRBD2,TGCAGTGCTAGTGGGGTAGCGGGAGGACGCACAGATACGCAGTATTTT,CSASGVAGGRTDTQYF
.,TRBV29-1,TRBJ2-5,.,TGCAGCGTTGATAAACTACTAGAAGAGACCCAGTACTTC,CSVDKLLEETQYF
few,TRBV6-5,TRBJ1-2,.,TGTGCCAGCAGTTACTCTCCAGGGGCGGTGTTCTATGGCTACACCTTC,CASSYSPGAVFYGYTF
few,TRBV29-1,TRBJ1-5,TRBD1,TGCAGCGTTACCGAGACAGGGACATCAGAGACCCAGCATTTT,CSVTETGTSETQHF
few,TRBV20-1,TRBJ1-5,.,TGCAGTGCTAGAGATTTTCGGGGCAATCAGCCCCAGCATTTT,CSARDFRGNQPQHF
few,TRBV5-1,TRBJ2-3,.,TGCGCCAGCAGCTTGTCGGAGCCCACAGATACGCAGTATTTT,CASSLSEPTDTQYF
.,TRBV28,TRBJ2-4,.,TGTGCCAGCAGCCCGACAGCCCTAGCCAAAAACATTCAGTACTTC,CASSPTALAKNIQYF
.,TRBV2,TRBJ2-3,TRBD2,TGTGCCAGCAGTGAAGCGGCGACTAGCGGGGGGGCCTGGGATACGCAGTATTTT,CASSEAATSGGAWDTQYF
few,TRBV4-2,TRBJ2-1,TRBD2,TGTGCCAGCAGCCAACATCGGACTAGACCGCAGTTCTTC,CASSQHRTRPQFF
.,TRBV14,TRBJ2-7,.,TGTGCCAGCAGCCAAGGCAGGACAGTAGTCTACGAGCAGTACTTC,CASSQGRTVVYEQYF
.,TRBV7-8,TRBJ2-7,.,TGTGCCAGCAGCCTCCGAGACAGTCTCCAGTACTTC,CASSLRDSLQYF
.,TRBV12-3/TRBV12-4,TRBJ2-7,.,TGTGCCAGCGGACCCGGGACTCACAATGCCGGGCAGTACTTC,CASGPGTHNAGQYF
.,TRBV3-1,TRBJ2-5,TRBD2,TGTGCCAGCAGCCAAGATATCCAGACTAGCGGGAGAGAGACCCAGTACTTC,CASSQDIQTSGRETQYF